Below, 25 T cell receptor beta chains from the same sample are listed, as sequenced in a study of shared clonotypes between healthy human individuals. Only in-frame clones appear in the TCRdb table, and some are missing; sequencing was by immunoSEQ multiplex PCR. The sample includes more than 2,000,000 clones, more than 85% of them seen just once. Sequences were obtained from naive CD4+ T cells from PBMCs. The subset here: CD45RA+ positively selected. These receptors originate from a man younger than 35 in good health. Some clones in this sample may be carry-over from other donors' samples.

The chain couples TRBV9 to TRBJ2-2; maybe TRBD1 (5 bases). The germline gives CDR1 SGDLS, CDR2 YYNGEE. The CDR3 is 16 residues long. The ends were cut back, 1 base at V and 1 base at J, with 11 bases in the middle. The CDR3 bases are TGTGCCAGCAGCGTAACAGGAGACTTGAACACCGGGGAGCTGTTTTTT. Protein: CASSVTGDLNTGELFF.

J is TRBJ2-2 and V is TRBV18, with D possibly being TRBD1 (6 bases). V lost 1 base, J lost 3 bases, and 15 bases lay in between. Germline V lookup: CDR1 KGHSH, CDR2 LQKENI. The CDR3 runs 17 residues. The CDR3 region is CASSPLMWTADTGELFF. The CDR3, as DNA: TGTGCCAGCTCACCACTGATGTGGACAGCGGACACCGGGGAGCTGTTTTTT.

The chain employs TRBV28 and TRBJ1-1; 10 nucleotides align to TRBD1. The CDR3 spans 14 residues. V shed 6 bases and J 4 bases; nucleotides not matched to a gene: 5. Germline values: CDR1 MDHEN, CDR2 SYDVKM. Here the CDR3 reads CASSVTGGFTEAFF. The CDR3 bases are TGTGCCAGCAGCGTGACAGGGGGCTTCACTGAAGCTTTCTTT.

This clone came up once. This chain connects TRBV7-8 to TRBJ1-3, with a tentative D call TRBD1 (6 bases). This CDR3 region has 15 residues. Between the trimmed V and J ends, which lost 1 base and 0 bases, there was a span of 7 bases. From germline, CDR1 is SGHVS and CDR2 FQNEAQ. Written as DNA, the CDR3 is TGTGCCAGCAGCTTAGGACAGGTCTCTGGAAACACCATATATTTT. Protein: CASSLGQVSGNTIYF. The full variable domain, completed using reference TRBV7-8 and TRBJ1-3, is GAGVSQSPRYKVAKRGQDVALRCDPISGHVSLFWYQQALGQGPEFLTYFQNEAQLDKSGLPSDRFFAERPEGSVSTLKIQRTQQEDSAVYLCASSLGQVSGNTIYFGEGSWLTVV.

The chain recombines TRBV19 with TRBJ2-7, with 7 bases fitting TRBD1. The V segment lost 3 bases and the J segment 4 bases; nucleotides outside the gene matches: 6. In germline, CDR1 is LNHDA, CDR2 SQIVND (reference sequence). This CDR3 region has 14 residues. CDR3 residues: CASSIMGTDYEQYF. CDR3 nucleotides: TGTGCCAGTAGTATTATGGGGACAGATTACGAGCAGTACTTC.

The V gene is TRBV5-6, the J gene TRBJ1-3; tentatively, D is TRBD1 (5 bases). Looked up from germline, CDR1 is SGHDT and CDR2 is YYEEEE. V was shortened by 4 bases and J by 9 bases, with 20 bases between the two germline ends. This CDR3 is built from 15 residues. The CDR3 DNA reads TGTGCCAGCAGCCCCTGGGGCCCGGCTTTTGGCACCATATATTTT. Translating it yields CASSPWGPAFGTIYF. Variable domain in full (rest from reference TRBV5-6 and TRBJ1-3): DAGVTQSPTHLIKTRGQQVTLRCSPKSGHDTVSWYQQALGQGPQFIFQYYEEEERQRGNFPDRFSGHQFPNYSSELNVNALLLGDSALYLCASSPWGPAFGTIYFGEGSWLTVV.

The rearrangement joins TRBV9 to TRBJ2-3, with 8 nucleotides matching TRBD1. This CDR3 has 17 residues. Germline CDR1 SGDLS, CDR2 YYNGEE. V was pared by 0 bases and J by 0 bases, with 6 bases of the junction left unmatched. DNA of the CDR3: TGTGCCAGCAGCGTAGGTCTCGGACAGGGTAGCACAGATACGCAGTATTTT. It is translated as CASSVGLGQGSTDTQYF.

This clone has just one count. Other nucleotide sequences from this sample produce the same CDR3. The CDR3: CASSPPVGNEQFF. The CDR3 coding sequence is TGTGCCAGCTCACCCCCCGTCGGCAATGAGCAGTTCTTC. The rearrangement links TRBV18 to TRBJ2-1; D not resolved. The germline gives CDR1 KGHSH, CDR2 LQKENI. Trimming left V 3 bases short and J 6 bases short, with 9 bases between. CDR3 length: 13 residues.

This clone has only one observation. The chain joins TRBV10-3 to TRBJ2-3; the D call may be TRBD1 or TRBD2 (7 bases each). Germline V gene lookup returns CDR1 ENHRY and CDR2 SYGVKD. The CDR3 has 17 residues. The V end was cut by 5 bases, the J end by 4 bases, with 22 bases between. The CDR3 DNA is TGTGCCATCAGTCCAAGGGCAGGGGGAGGGCCCGCAGATACGCAGTATTTT. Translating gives CAISPRAGGGPADTQYF.

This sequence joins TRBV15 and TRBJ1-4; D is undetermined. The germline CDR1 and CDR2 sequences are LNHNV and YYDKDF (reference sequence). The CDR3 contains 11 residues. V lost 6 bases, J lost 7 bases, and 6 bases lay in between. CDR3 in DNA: TGTGCCACCAGGGCGGGTGAAAAACTGTTTTTT. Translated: CATRAGEKLFF.

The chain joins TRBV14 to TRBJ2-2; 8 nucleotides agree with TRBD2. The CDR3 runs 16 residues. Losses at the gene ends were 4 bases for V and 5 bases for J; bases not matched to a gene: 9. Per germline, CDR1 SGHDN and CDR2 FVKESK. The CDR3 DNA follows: TGTGCCAGCAGCCCCTGGACTAGCATAGTAACCGGGGAGCTGTTTTTT. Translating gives CASSPWTSIVTGELFF.

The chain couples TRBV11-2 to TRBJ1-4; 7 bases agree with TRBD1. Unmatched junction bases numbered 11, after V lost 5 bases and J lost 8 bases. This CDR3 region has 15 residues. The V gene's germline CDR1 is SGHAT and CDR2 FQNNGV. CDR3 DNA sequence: TGTGCCAGCAGCCGACAGACAGGGCTGGGGGAAAAACTGTTTTTT. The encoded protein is CASSRQTGLGEKLFF.

This chain's CDR3 is CSVEPGRRAETQYF. Written as DNA, the CDR3 is TGCAGCGTTGAACCGGGACGCCGGGCGGAGACCCAGTACTTC. The chain combines TRBV29-1 with TRBJ2-5; D may match TRBD1 or TRBD2 (5 bases each). Germline CDR1 and CDR2: SQVTM and ANQGSEA. V was trimmed by 2 bases and J by 5 bases, leaving 15 bases between them. This CDR3 contains 14 residues.

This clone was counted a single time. Written as DNA, the CDR3 is TGTGCCAGCAGCAACCAAACCTTTTTTGATCACTCCTACAATGAGCAGTTCTTC. As protein: CASSNQTFFDHSYNEQFF. This chain connects TRBV21-1 to TRBJ2-1. TRBV21-1 is tagged as a pseudogene. The CDR3 covers 18 residues.

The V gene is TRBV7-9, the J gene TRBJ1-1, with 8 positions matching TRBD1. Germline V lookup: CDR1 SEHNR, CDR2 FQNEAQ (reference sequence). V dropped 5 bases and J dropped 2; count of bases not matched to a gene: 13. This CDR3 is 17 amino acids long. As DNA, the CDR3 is TGTGCCAGCAGCCCAGACCGGGACAGGTATTCTAACACTGAAGCTTTCTTT. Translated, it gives CASSPDRDRYSNTEAFF.

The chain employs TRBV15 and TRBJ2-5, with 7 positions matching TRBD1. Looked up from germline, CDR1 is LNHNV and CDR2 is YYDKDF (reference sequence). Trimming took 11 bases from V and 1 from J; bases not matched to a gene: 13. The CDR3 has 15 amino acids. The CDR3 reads CASSRGRLIQETQYF. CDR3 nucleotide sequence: TGTGCCTCAAGTAGGGGGCGATTAATCCAAGAGACCCAGTACTTC.

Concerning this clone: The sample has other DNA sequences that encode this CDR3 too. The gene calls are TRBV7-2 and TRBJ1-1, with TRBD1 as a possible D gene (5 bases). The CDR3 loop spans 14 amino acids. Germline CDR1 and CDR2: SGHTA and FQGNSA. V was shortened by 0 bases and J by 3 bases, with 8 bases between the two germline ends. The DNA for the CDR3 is TGTGCCAGCAGCTTAGCCGGCAGGGACACTGAAGCTTTCTTT. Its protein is CASSLAGRDTEAFF. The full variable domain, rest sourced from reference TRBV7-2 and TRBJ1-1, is GAGVSQSPSNKVTEKGKDVELRCDPISGHTALYWYRQSLGQGLEFLIYFQGNSAPDKSGLPSDRFSAERTGGSVSTLTIQRTQQEDSAVYLCASSLAGRDTEAFFGQGTRLTVV.

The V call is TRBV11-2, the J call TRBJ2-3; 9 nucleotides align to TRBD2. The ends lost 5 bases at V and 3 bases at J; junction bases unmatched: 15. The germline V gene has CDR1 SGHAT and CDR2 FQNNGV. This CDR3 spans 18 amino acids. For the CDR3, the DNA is TGTGCCAGCAGCACCCAGGTTGGCGGGAGGGCGAATACAGATACGCAGTATTTT. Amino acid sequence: CASSTQVGGRANTDTQYF.

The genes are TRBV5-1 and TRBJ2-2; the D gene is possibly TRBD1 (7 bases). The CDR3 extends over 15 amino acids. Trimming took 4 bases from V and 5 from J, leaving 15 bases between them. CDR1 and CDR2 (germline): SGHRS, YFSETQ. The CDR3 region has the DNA TGCGCCAGCAGCCCCGGACAGGAGGGAACCGGGGAGCTGTTTTTT. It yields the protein CASSPGQEGTGELFF.

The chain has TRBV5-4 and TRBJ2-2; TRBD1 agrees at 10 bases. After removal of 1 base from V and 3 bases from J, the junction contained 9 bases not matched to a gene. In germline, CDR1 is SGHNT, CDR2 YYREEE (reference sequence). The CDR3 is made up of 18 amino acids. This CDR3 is CASSLRGTGDGYTGELFF. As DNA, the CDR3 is TGTGCCAGCAGCTTGAGGGGGACAGGGGACGGGTACACCGGGGAGCTGTTTTTT.

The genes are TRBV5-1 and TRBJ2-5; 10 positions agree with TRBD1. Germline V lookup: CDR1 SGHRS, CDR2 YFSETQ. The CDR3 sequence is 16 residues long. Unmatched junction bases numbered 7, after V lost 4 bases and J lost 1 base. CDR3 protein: CASSHWGQGSQETQYF. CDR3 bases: TGCGCCAGCAGCCATTGGGGACAGGGGAGCCAAGAGACCCAGTACTTC.

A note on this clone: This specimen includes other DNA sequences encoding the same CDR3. The CDR3 DNA sequence: TGTGCCAGCAGCCAAGTCGCAACCGGGGAGCTGTTTTTT. Encoded protein: CASSQVATGELFF. The chain recombines TRBV14 with TRBJ2-2; no definite D call. The CDR3 is 13 residues long. V gave up 1 base and J gave up 5 bases, with 5 bases separating them. Germline lookup yields CDR1 SGHDN and CDR2 FVKESK. The whole variable domain, filled in from reference TRBV14 and TRBJ2-2, reads EAGVTQFPSHSVIEKGQTVTLRCDPISGHDNLYWYRRVMGKEIKFLLHFVKESKQDESGMPNNRFLAERTGGTYSTLKVQPAELEDSGVYFCASSQVATGELFFGEGSRLTVL.

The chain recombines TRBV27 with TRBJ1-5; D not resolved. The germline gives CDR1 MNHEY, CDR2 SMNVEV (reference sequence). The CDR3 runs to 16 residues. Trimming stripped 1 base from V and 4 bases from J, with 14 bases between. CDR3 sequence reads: CASSLYMGKGNQPQHF. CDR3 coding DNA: TGTGCCAGCAGTTTATATATGGGAAAGGGTAATCAGCCCCAGCATTTT.

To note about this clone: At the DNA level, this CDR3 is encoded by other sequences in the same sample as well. As DNA, the CDR3 is TGCGCCAGCAGCCCCTCAGCGAACACCGGGGAGCTGTTTTTT. Protein: CASSPSANTGELFF. The chain links TRBV5-1 to TRBJ2-2, with D uncertain. V lost 4 bases and J lost 0, with 7 bases in between. CDR1 SGHRS and CDR2 YFSETQ come from the germline V gene. The CDR3 is made up of 14 amino acids.

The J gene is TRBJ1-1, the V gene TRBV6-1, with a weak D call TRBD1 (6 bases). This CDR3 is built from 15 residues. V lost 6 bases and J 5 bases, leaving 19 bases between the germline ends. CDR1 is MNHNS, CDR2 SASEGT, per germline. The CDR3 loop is CASSGPQGKRTEAFF. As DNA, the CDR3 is TGTGCCAGCAGCGGGCCCCAGGGGAAGAGGACTGAAGCTTTCTTT.